Given below is one T cell receptor beta chain in context. Its antigen target is currently unknown. A junction end diverges from the germline sequence, so it may reflect a read error. The source of the sample is a study of tumor-infiltrating lymphocytes in primary liver carcinoma (dated by TCRdb to 2016 to 2017). In terms of the full investigation: Of the five patients (three men and two women, aged 30 to 69 years), four had hepatocellular carcinoma and one had combined HCC and intrahepatic cholangiocarcinoma. Tumors of the five patients were stage T1-T3 N0M0 with maximum diameters of roughly 4.2 to 11 cm. Each sample produced roughly 3.5 to 7.5 million productive TCRbeta reads, and read depth showed no significant difference between tissue types. TCRbeta repertoire sequencing, expression microarrays and whole-exome sequencing were combined in the study across five regions of each liver tumor, with adjacent normal tissue and blood also included. TCRbeta repertoire sequencing covered some 35 specimens from 5 patients: around 25 tumor regions, 5 adjacent noncancerous liver tissues and 5 peripheral blood samples. The roughly 24 tumor region samples were profiled with Agilent mRNA microarrays so that TCRbeta repertoire diversity could be related to the local molecular phenotype. Repertoires from technical replicates were highly reproducible, with mean shared-clone rates around 0.87 and correlation coefficients above 0.95.

What the work shows at the level of the full study, not this receptor alone: Only about 7.5-25% of top clones were present in all five regions of a tumor, suggesting spatial heterogeneity of tumor-infiltrating T cells. Comparison of CD4+ and CD8+ T cell repertoires was precluded by the use of bulk unsorted samples. With just four to six patients in the study, the authors point out that the findings should be validated in a larger study. Pairs of tumor regions showed greater repertoire overlap (mean approximately 35%) than tumor-adjacent pairs (17%) or tumor-blood pairs (roughly 15%), which is consistent with antigen-driven expansion. Compared with blood, tumors had a significantly larger share of the repertoire taken up by the top 250 clones (p = 0.039). Only the TCR beta chain was sequenced, so true repertoire diversity is likely underestimated because unpaired alpha chains were not captured.

Without any cell sorting, total RNA and DNA were extracted together from about 20-30 mg of bulk tissue using the AllPrep DNA/RNA mini kit. A few patients with histopathologically diagnosed primary liver carcinoma underwent surgical resection in China between 2015 and 2016. Patients had chronic HBV infection and were treatment-naive at sampling. Each tumor was sampled at five spatially separated regions: the superior, inferior, left-lateral and right-lateral poles and the tumor centre. Histological examination found more than 85% viable tumor cells in every tumor sample. Fresh tumor and adjacent tissue pieces were bisected; one half was stored in RNAlater at -80°C, the other sent for histology. Using a constant-region primer and ProtoScript II reverse transcriptase, TCRbeta-specific cDNA was reverse-transcribed from roughly 500 ng total RNA. Construction of the TCRbeta libraries relied on three nested rounds of multiplex PCR, following a slightly modified ARM-PCR procedure. Each of the first two PCR rounds ran for approximately 10 cycles using multiplex TRBV1-TRBV30 forward primers together with a Cbeta reverse primer. Sample barcodes and Illumina adapters were added in a final 25-cycle PCR using Deep VentR polymerase. Before sequencing, amplicons between 200 and 500 bp were purified from gel using a QIAquick gel extraction kit. An Illumina HiSeq 2500 was used to sequence the TCRbeta amplicons with 250-bp paired-end reads. For the original study's pipeline: Quality trimming of reads was performed with Trimmomatic v0.33, and paired reads were merged with FLASH v1.2.11 so that full CDR3 sequences could be recovered. V, D and J germline segments were assigned to the rearranged TCRbeta sequences using MiGEC v1.2.1b. Clonotype statistics and Shannon-Wiener diversity indices were calculated with VDJtools v1.0.0. To reduce sampling bias, subsequent analyses other than the diversity analysis used only the 250 most abundant clonotypes in each sample. The raw public data were reprocessed by TCRdb itself: fastp quality trimming at Q25, MiXCR clonotype calling, in-frame beta chains only. Identical CDR3 proteins give one entry, which carries the most common genes and DNA. TCRdb, rather than the study authors, made the V and J calls. This sample is represented by more than 50,000 distinct CDR3 sequences; around 79% of them were singletons. Clones ranked in the top ten supply around 23% of the sample.

Including the terminal cysteine and phenylalanine, the CDR3 comprises 15 residues. The sequence is cut down to CDR3 DNA, 45 bases in frame from base 1. CDR1 and CDR2 are drawn from the germline V gene: MGHRA, YSYEKL. Sequences were obtained from liver tumor tissue from sampling region 2. The cell subset or site label of this sample denotes: tumor region T2, inferior pole. The TCR sequence derives from a man aged 40-50 years with primary liver carcinoma and hepatitis B virus infection. The rearranged segments are TRBV4-1 and TRBJ2-7, with 8 middle bases fitting TRBD2. CDR3 loop: CASCQIAGLTCEQYF. The DNA reads TGCGCCAGCTGCCAAATAGCGGGGCTCACCTGCGAGCAGTATTTC.